This T cell receptor (beta chain) was obtained from a study of metastatic and nonmetastatic thyroid tumors. Overall study context: Across peripheral blood and tumor or nodule tissue samples taken from malignant and benign thyroid patients, the repertoires were compared with one another.

TCRdb reassembled clones from the PCR reads with MiXCR. Here the sample spans roughly 15,000 clones, roughly 23% being singletons. Germline V gene sequence: CDR1 SGHRS, CDR2 YFSETQ. CDR3 length: 15 residues. With V trimmed by 0 bases and J by 7 bases, 4 bases remained unmatched. Until they underwent thyroid surgery, no patient had received any treatment. This chain links TRBV5-1 with TRBJ2-1, with 10 bases lining up with TRBD2. Sequencing used blood. The TCR sequence derives from a male donor with papillary thyroid cancer or a benign thyroid nodule (not recorded which). Some clones in this sample may be carry-over from other donors' samples. The CDR3 loop reads CASSLVASGSNEQFF. Here the CDR3 DNA reads TGCGCCAGCAGCTTGGTGGCTAGCGGGAGTAATGAGCAGTTCTTC.